This T cell receptor beta chain was sequenced in a study of cytomegalovirus exposure and HLA in healthy donors. Whole-study findings and limits: The classifier reportedly diagnosed cytomegalovirus status with high specificity and sensitivity.

As for this clone: Its antigen is unidentified.

Germline V gene data show CDR1 as SGHRS and CDR2 as YFSETQ. V was pared by 0 bases and J by 0 bases, with 10 bases between. The CDR3 totals 16 residues. Sequencing used immunoSEQ multiplex PCR; TCRdb keeps in-frame clones, though not all of them. Of about 170,000 clones detected, 86% appear once; the ten largest clones hold approximately 2.4%. The rearrangement joins TRBV5-1 to TRBJ2-1; TRBD2 is a possible D gene (5 bases). This TCR derives from a man in his late teens or twenties in good health and CMV-seropositive. The sample consisted of PBMCs. The CDR3 sequence: CASSLARVSSYNEQFF. CDR3 DNA sequence: TGCGCCAGCAGCTTGGCGAGGGTTAGCTCCTACAATGAGCAGTTCTTC.